The present T cell receptor beta chain was sequenced within a study of cytomegalovirus exposure and HLA in healthy donors. The repertoire was sequenced with immunoSEQ multiplex PCR; TCRdb's copy has only in-frame clones and lacks some. This sample has 95,000 to 150,000 clones; approximately 87% occur once, and the top ten carry about 6%. The germline gives CDR1 SNHLY, CDR2 FYNNEI. This CDR3 region has 18 residues. V gave up 3 bases and J gave up 3 bases; unmatched junction bases: 14. Worth noting for this clone: What it binds is unknown.

Findings and caveats of the study: According to a subsequent analysis, TCR clusters identified in the first cohort showed a tendency to co-occur across the approximately 120 validation repertoires. In vitro data verified a few CMV-associated chains as specific for CMV antigens. A list of roughly 160 TCR beta chains associated with cytomegalovirus was given.

While the first cohort had 600 to 750 subjects, the donors belonged to the separate validation cohort of over a hundred subjects. Sequencing used PBMCs. The TCR comes from a woman in her late teens or twenties in good health and CMV-seropositive. This chain connects TRBV2 to TRBJ2-5; TRBD2 matches 9 bases. CDR3 residues: CASSDLRIAGDLKETQYF. CDR3 bases: TGTGCCAGCAGTGATTTACGTATAGCGGGGGACCTTAAAGAGACCCAGTACTTC. Full variable domain (rest looked up from reference TRBV2 and TRBJ2-5): EPEVTQTPSHQVTQMGQEVILRCVPISNHLYFYWYRQILGQKVEFLVSFYNNEISEKSEIFDDQFSVERPDGSNFTLKIRSTKLEDSAMYFCASSDLRIAGDLKETQYFGPGTRLLVL.